This paragraph covers one TCR beta chain sequence. This clonotype occurred a few times. No cognate antigen has been identified for it. Per-base qualities were not stored, and no clone one base away is much larger. The sample comes from a study of T cell repertoires in cytomegalovirus infection (dated by TCRdb to between 2019 and 2020). For the study in its entirety: The peptide stimulations were aimed at well-studied HLA-B-restricted epitopes as well as recently identified HLA-C-restricted CMV epitopes, whose presentation resists viral immunomodulation. Donor HLA type was relevant to the analysis, as public TCR beta signatures indicated carriage of CMV infection together with the matching HLA type.

Study-level results and caveats: In both this cohort and an independent roughly 350-donor cohort, the cumulative frequency of public TCR beta family members distinguished carriers of CMV infection plus the relevant HLA type. The ex vivo response was dominated by HLA-C-restricted CMV-specific TCR beta clonotypes, which also provided the single most frequent clonotype in two of eight donors.

Data came from an Illumina HiSeq 1500. TCRdb cleaned the public reads at Q25 with fastp, built clones with MiXCR and kept in-frame beta chains. Each CDR3 protein gets just one entry, which takes the most common genes and DNA from the rows behind it. The sample profile shows fewer than 1,000,000 distinct CDR3 sequences; roughly 30% of them were found once. The leading ten clones occupy 11% to 15% of the sample. The treatment or condition label on this specimen signifies: in vitro stimulation with specific CMV peptide epitopes to enrich CMV-specific T cells. Sequencing used cultured CD8+ T cells from PBMCs, obtained from culture after CMV antigen stimulation. The sequence was obtained from a human donor in good health (CMV status not recorded). Some clones in this sample may be carry-over from other donors' samples.

The nucleotide sequence is given as TGTGCCAGCAGTACCTCGGGGACCGGGGCCAACGTCCTGACTTTC. Translated, it reads CASSTSGTGANVLTF. The V and J segments used are TRBV6-5 and TRBJ2-6, with a tentative D call of TRBD1 or TRBD2, each matching 5 bases. From the cysteine up to the phenylalanine, the CDR3 has a length of 15 residues. Here the CDR3 DNA is all that survives: 45 bases in frame from base 1. Sequences MNHEY (CDR1) and SVGAGI (CDR2) are obtained from the germline V gene. The V and J ends are trimmed by 5 bases and 4 bases, leaving 12 bases between them.